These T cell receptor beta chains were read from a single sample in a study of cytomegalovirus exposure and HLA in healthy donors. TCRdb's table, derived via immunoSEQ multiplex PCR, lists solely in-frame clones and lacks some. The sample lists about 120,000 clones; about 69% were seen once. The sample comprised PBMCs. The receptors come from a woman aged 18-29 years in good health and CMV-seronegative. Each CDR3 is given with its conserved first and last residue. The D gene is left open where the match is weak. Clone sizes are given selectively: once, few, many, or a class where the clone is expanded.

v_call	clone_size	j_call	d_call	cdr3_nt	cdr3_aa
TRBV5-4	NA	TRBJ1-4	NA	TGTGCCAGCAGCTTGAACTTGCAGGTCCAAGAAAAACTGTTTTTT	CASSLNLQVQEKLFF
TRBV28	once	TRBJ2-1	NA	TGTGCCAGCAGACGTGTAGACTCCTACAATGAGCAGTTCTTC	CASRRVDSYNEQFF
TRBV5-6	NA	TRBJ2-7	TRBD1	TGTGCCAGCAGCCCGAGTCCGGGACAGGGATCCGAGCAGTACTTC	CASSPSPGQGSEQYF
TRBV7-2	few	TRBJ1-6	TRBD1	TGTGCCAGTACGACAGGGGCCCGATATAATTCACCCCTCCACTTT	CASTTGARYNSPLHF
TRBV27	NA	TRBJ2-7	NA	TGTGCCAGCAGTTTGCGGGGAGACTCCTACGAGCAGTACTTC	CASSLRGDSYEQYF
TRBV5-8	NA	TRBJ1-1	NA	TGTGCCAGCAGCTTGGGACTTAGGGGGATGAACACTGAAGCTTTCTTT	CASSLGLRGMNTEAFF
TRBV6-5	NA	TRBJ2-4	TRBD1	TGTGCCACGACAGGGTTTAAAAACGGCATTCAGTACTTC	CATTGFKNGIQYF
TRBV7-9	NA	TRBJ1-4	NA	TGTGCCAGCAGCCGACAGCTGACTAATGAAAAACTGTTTTTT	CASSRQLTNEKLFF
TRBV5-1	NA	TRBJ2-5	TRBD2	TGCGCCAGCAGCTGGGGGGGGGTGCCAGAGACCCAGTACTTC	CASSWGGVPETQYF
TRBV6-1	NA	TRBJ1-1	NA	TGTGCCAGCAGTGTGCGGCCAGGGATGAACACTGAAGCTTTCTTT	CASSVRPGMNTEAFF
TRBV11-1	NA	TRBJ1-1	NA	TGTGCCAGCAGCTTAGTAGCCCCCCGATTGAACCACGCCACTGAAGCTTTCTTT	CASSLVAPRLNHATEAFF
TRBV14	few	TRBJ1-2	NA	TGTGCCAGCAGCCAAACCCAAGTCAGAGGCTATGGCTACACCTTC	CASSQTQVRGYGYTF
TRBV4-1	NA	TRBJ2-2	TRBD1	TGCGCCAGCAGCCAAGAGGGGACAGTTTTTACCGGGGAGCTGTTTTTT	CASSQEGTVFTGELFF
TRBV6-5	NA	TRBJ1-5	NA	TGTGCCAGCAGTTACGGCCCCTCCCAGCATTTT	CASSYGPSQHF
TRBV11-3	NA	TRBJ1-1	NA	TGTGCCAGCAGAGGGGGAAACACTGAAGCTTTCTTT	CASRGGNTEAFF
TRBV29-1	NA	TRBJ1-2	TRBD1	TGCAGCGTGGCCGGGACAGGACTGGGTGGCTACACCTTC	CSVAGTGLGGYTF
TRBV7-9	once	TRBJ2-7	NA	TGTGCCAGCAGCCAAGCCCGGGCCTCGAAGGGGCCCTACGAGCAGTACTTC	CASSQARASKGPYEQYF
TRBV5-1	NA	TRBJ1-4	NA	TGCGCCAGCAGCGTACAGGGCGGCCCGGGTGAAAAACTGTTTTTT	CASSVQGGPGEKLFF
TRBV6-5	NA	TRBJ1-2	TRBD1	TGTGCCAGCGGTGACAGGGGGGACTATGGCTACACCTTC	CASGDRGDYGYTF
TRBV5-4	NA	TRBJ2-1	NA	TGTGCCAGCAGCTTCCCCGGGGTATCCTACAATGAGCAGTTCTTC	CASSFPGVSYNEQFF
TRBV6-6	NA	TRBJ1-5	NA	TGTGCCAGCGACCGGGAGAGCGGGCCCCAGCATTTT	CASDRESGPQHF
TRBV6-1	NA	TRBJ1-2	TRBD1	TGTGCCAGCAGTGAACGGTTGGTTTTTCCGGGACAGCCACGGTATTATGGCTACACCTTC	CASSERLVFPGQPRYYGYTF
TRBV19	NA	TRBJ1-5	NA	TGTGCCAGTAGTATAGTGAGGGAAATTAAGGGGGAACAGCCCCAGCATTTT	CASSIVREIKGEQPQHF
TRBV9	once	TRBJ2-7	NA	TGTGCCAGCAGCGTAGGGCCGAACTCCTACGAGCAGTACTTC	CASSVGPNSYEQYF
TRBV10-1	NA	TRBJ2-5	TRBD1	TGCGCCAGCAGTGAGTCGGGACAGGGGGTTCGGGAGACCCAGTACTTC	CASSESGQGVRETQYF
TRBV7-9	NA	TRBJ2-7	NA	TGTGCCAGCAGCTTAAACCCGGGAAACTCCTACGAGCAGTACTTC	CASSLNPGNSYEQYF
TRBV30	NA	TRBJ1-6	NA	TGTGCCTGGACTGGTAGAGGGAAGAATTCACCCCTCCACTTT	CAWTGRGKNSPLHF
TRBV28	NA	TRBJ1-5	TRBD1	TGTGCCAGTATGGGGACAGGGGGCAATCAGCCCCAGCATTTT	CASMGTGGNQPQHF
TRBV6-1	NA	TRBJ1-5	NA	TGTGCCAGCAGGTGGGAGGGGCTGGGCAATCAGCCCCAGCATTTT	CASRWEGLGNQPQHF
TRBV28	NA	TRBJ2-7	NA	TGTGCCAGCAGTTCGACATTTTACGAGCAGTACTTC	CASSSTFYEQYF
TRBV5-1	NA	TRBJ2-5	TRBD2	TGCGCCAGCAGCTCTCTAGCGGAAGAGACCCAGTACTTC	CASSSLAEETQYF
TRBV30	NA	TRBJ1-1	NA	TGTGCCTGGAGTCGGGGGGCAATAACTGAAGCTTTCTTT	CAWSRGAITEAFF
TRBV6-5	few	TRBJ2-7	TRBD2	TGTGCCAGCAGTTTGTACGGGGGGTCAACCTACGAGCAGTACTTC	CASSLYGGSTYEQYF
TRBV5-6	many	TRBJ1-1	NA	TGTGCCAGCAGCTTAACCAGACAAGGATGGTTCACTGAAGCTTTCTTT	CASSLTRQGWFTEAFF
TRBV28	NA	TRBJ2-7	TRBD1	TGTGCCAGCTCGGGGACAGGGTCGGCCTACGAGCAGTACTTC	CASSGTGSAYEQYF
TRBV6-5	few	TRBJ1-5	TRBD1	TGTGCCAGCAGTTACGACAGGGGGCTGAATCAGCCCCAGCATTTT	CASSYDRGLNQPQHF
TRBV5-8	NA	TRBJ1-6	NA	TGTGCCAGCAGCCTGGTGGGGGGGGCTTTCCACTTT	CASSLVGGAFHF
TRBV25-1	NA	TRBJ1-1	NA	TGTGCCAGCAGTAAGCAGGGCACTGAAGCTTTCTTT	CASSKQGTEAFF
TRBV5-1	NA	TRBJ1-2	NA	TGCGCCAGCAGCTTCGGAGACGGCTACACCTTC	CASSFGDGYTF
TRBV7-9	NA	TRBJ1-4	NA	TGTGCCAGCAGCTTAGGTGTACAGGATGGGCGATATGAAAAACTGTTTTTT	CASSLGVQDGRYEKLFF
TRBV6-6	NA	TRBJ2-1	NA	TGTGCCAGCAGTTACTCCAATCCTGAGCAGTTCTTC	CASSYSNPEQFF
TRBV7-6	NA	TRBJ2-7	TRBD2	TGTGCCAGCATAGCGGGCTCCTCCTACGAGCAGTACTTC	CASIAGSSYEQYF
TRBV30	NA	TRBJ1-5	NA	TGTGCCTGGAGTGTAAGGGGAAATCAGCCCCAGCATTTT	CAWSVRGNQPQHF
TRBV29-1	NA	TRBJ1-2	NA	TGCAGCGCCACCGGGACTGTCTATGGCTACACCTTC	CSATGTVYGYTF
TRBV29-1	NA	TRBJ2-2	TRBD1	TGCAGCGTAACGACAGGGGGCATGAGGGGAACCGGGGAGCTGTTTTTT	CSVTTGGMRGTGELFF